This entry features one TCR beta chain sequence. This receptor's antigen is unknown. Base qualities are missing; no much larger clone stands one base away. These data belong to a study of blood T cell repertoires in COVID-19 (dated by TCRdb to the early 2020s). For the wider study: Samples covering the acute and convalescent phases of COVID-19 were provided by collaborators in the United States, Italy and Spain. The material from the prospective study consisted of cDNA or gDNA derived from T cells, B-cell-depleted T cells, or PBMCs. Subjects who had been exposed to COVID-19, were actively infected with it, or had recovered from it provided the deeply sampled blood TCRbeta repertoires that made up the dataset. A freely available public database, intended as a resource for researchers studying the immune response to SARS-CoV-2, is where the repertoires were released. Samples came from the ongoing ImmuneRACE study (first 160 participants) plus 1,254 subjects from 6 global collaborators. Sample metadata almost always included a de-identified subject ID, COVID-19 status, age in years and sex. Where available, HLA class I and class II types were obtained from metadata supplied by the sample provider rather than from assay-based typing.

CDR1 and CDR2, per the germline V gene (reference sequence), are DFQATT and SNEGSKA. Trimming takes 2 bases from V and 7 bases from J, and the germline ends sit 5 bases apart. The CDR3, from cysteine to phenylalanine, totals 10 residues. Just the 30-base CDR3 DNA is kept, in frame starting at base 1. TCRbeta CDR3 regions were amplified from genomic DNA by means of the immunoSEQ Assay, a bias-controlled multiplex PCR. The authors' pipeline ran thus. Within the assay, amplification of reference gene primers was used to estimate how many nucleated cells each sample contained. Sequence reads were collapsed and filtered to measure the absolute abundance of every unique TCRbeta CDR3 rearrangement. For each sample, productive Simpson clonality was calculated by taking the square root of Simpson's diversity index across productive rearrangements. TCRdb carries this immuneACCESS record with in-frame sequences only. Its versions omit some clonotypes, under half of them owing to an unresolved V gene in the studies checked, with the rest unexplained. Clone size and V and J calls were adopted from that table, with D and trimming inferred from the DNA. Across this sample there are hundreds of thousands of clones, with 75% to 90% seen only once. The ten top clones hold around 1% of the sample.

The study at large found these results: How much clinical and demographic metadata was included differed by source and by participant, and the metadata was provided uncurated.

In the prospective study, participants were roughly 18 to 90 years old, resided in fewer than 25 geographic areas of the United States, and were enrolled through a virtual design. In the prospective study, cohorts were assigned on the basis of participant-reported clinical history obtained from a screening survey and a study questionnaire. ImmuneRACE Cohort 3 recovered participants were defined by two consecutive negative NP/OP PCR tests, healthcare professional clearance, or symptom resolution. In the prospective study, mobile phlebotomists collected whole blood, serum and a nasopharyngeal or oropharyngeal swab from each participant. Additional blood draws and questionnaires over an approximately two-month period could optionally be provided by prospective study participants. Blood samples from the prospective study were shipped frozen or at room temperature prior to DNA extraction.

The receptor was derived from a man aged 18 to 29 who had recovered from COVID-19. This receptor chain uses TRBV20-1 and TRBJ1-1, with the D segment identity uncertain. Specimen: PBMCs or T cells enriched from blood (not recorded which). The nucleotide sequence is TGCAGTGCTAGACGAGTTGAAGCTTTCTTT. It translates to CSARRVEAFF.